A selection of T cell receptor beta chains follows, all from one sample in a study of cytomegalovirus exposure and HLA in healthy donors. Assay used: immunoSEQ multiplex PCR; TCRdb lists only in-frame clones, some missing. The data hold 130,000 or so clones, with approximately 80% observed a single time. Material for sequencing was PBMCs. The receptors come from a woman under 30 in good health and CMV-seronegative. Each CDR3 is given with its conserved first and last residue. The order of the fields is CDR3 length, D gene, J gene, V gene, clone size, CDR3 DNA, CDR3 protein. A D gene is named only where the DNA matches it firmly. Clone size is not always given. Where it is, it says once, few, many or a class for expanded clones.

16	.	TRBJ2-4	TRBV18	.	TGTGCCAGCTCACCCTCCAGGGCCACCTCCAAAAACATTCAGTACTTC	CASSPSRATSKNIQYF
16	TRBD2	TRBJ2-5	TRBV5-4	.	TGTGCCAGCAGCTTGGGACTAGCGGGCGGACAAGAGACCCAGTACTTC	CASSLGLAGGQETQYF
12	.	TRBJ2-3	TRBV7-9	few	TGTGCCAGCAGCTTTGACAAGGATACGCAGTATTTT	CASSFDKDTQYF
11	.	TRBJ2-5	TRBV6-5	.	TGTGCCAGCAGTTTCGGAGAGACCCAGTACTTC	CASSFGETQYF
14	.	TRBJ2-7	TRBV5-6	.	TGTGCCAGCAGTCGACAGCAGGTTTCCTACGAGCAGTACTTC	CASSRQQVSYEQYF
11	TRBD2	TRBJ2-1	TRBV19	.	TGTGCCAGTAGTCTCGGACTAGTTGTGTTCTTC	CASSLGLVVFF
14	TRBD2	TRBJ2-7	TRBV27	.	TGTGCCAGCAGTTTGGGGGAGGGCCTCTACGAGCAGTACTTC	CASSLGEGLYEQYF
16	TRBD1	TRBJ2-7	TRBV16	once	TGTGCCAGCAGCCACAAACCAGGGGGTTCTCGTGAGGAGCAGTACTTC	CASSHKPGGSREEQYF
15	TRBD1	TRBJ2-7	TRBV4-1	few	TGCGCCAGCAGCCAAGTGGGGACAGGGTTCTACGAGCAGTACTTC	CASSQVGTGFYEQYF
19	TRBD2	TRBJ2-1	TRBV12-5	few	TGTGCTAGTGGTTTGCTTTCGACTAGCGGGAGGGCCCCCTACAATGAGCAGTTCTTC	CASGLLSTSGRAPYNEQFF
12	.	TRBJ1-2	TRBV13	.	TGTGCCAGCAGCTCGACCGGGTATGGCTACACCTTC	CASSSTGYGYTF
12	TRBD1	TRBJ2-1	TRBV29-1	.	TGCAGCGGAGGACAGGGAGGCGGTGAGCAGTTCTTC	CSGGQGGGEQFF
13	.	TRBJ1-1	TRBV14	.	TGTGCCAGCAGCTGGGGGGGAGGCACTGAAGCTTTCTTT	CASSWGGGTEAFF
13	.	TRBJ1-5	TRBV19	.	TGTGCCTGTCGGGGGGCGCGGGATCAGCCCCAGCATTTT	CACRGARDQPQHF
12	.	TRBJ2-2	TRBV15	once	TGTGCCACCAGCAGAAGCTCCGGGGAGCTGTTTTTT	CATSRSSGELFF
16	TRBD2	TRBJ2-1	TRBV5-6	.	TGTGCCAGCAGCTTGGTTACTAGCGGGAGTAACAATGAGCAGTTCTTC	CASSLVTSGSNNEQFF
16	.	TRBJ2-7	TRBV27	.	TGTGCCAGCAGCCCCAGGCCAGCCCCTCTTTCCTACGAGCAGTACTTC	CASSPRPAPLSYEQYF
13	TRBD2	TRBJ2-7	TRBV6-5	.	TGTGCCAGCAGTAGCGGGAGTGCCAACGAGCAGTACTTC	CASSSGSANEQYF
15	TRBD2	TRBJ2-7	TRBV5-6	.	TGTGCCAGCAGCCCGTTAGCGGGGTTCTCCTACGAGCAGTACTTC	CASSPLAGFSYEQYF
14	.	TRBJ2-7	TRBV5-1	.	TGCGCCAGCAGCTTGACTCGGTCCCCGGACGAGCAGTACTTC	CASSLTRSPDEQYF
12	.	TRBJ2-3	TRBV2	few	TGTGCCAGCAGTGAAGGGAGGGATACGCAGTATTTT	CASSEGRDTQYF
14	.	TRBJ2-7	TRBV29-1	.	TGCAGCGTTGTCGGCGACCTTCTAGTTGGGGAGCAGTACTTC	CSVVGDLLVGEQYF
14	TRBD2	TRBJ2-1	TRBV7-9	.	TGTGCCAGCAGCCCCGGGACTACGAGACCTCGGGAGTTCTTC	CASSPGTTRPREFF
13	.	TRBJ1-2	TRBV28	.	TGTGCCAGCAGTTCTGGCAGGGCCTATGGCTACACCTTC	CASSSGRAYGYTF
16	TRBD2	TRBJ2-1	TRBV4-1	once	TGCGCCAGCAGCCAGCCGGGACTAGCGGCCTACAATGAGCAGTTCTTC	CASSQPGLAAYNEQFF
16	.	TRBJ2-3	TRBV10-2	.	TGCGCCAGCAGGGGTTTATTCGGGACTCTGAAAGATACGCAGTATTTT	CASRGLFGTLKDTQYF
18	.	TRBJ2-1	TRBV13	.	TGTGCCAGCAGCTTATACCCCCCGGGTAGCGGTCCCCACAATGAGCAGTTCTTC	CASSLYPPGSGPHNEQFF
15	TRBD1	TRBJ2-7	TRBV5-4	few	TGTGCCAGCAGAGGTGACAGGGAAGTAGACTACGAGCAGTACTTC	CASRGDREVDYEQYF
11	.	TRBJ1-2	TRBV11-2	few	TGTGCCAGCAGCTCCCAGGGGCGCTACACCTTC	CASSSQGRYTF
17	TRBD1	TRBJ1-2	TRBV30	.	TGTGCCTGGAGCTCGAACCGAATAAACAGGGGGGTAAAGGGCTACACCTTC	CAWSSNRINRGVKGYTF
17	TRBD1	TRBJ1-4	TRBV11-2	.	TGTGCCAGCAGCACCTCCCCGGGACAGGGGGCAAATGAAAAACTGTTTTTT	CASSTSPGQGANEKLFF
13	.	TRBJ2-3	TRBV6-5	.	TGTGCCAGCAGTTGGGGGGTCACAGATACGCAGTATTTT	CASSWGVTDTQYF
14	TRBD2	TRBJ2-7	TRBV7-6	.	TGTGCCAGCAGCTTCGGTCCTAGCGGGATTGAGCAGTACTTC	CASSFGPSGIEQYF
14	.	TRBJ1-2	TRBV6-4	few	TGTGCCAGCAGTGACTCGGAGGGTGGCTATGGCTACACCTTC	CASSDSEGGYGYTF
15	TRBD2	TRBJ2-3	TRBV18	.	TGTGCCAGCTCACCGGCGGGAGGGGACACAGATACGCAGTATTTT	CASSPAGGDTDTQYF
16	TRBD1	TRBJ2-1	TRBV19	.	TGTGCCAGTAGTCCCCGGGACAGGGGAATCAGGGATGAGCAGTTCTTC	CASSPRDRGIRDEQFF
16	TRBD2	TRBJ2-3	TRBV12-5	.	TGTGCTAGTGGTCCGGGACTAGCGGGAGGGGCGGATACGCAGTATTTT	CASGPGLAGGADTQYF
14	TRBD2	TRBJ2-7	TRBV7-9	.	TGTGCCAGCAGCTCCCAAAAGCGGGGCTACGAGCAGTACTTC	CASSSQKRGYEQYF
15	TRBD2	TRBJ2-5	TRBV29-1	few	TGCAGCGTTGAGGGAACTAGCGGGAGTTCAAAGACCCAGTACTTC	CSVEGTSGSSKTQYF
14	.	TRBJ1-2	TRBV10-3	.	TGTGCCATCAGGGCGGTGGGGCTTGGGGTTGGCTACACCTTC	CAIRAVGLGVGYTF
16	.	TRBJ1-1	TRBV11-2	.	TGTGCCAGCAGCTTAGAGCCTCAGGAAATGAACACTGAAGCTTTCTTT	CASSLEPQEMNTEAFF
14	.	TRBJ1-1	TRBV28	.	TGTGCCAGTAGAAATGACATACGCGTAACTGAAGCTTTCTTT	CASRNDIRVTEAFF
16	.	TRBJ1-2	TRBV4-2	.	TGTGCCAGCAGCCAATCGCTCCCGGACGGAGGCTATGGCTACACCTTC	CASSQSLPDGGYGYTF
16	.	TRBJ1-5	TRBV19	.	TGTGCCAGTAGTCAGGGGAGAGACGGCGGCAATCAGCCCCAGCATTTT	CASSQGRDGGNQPQHF
14	TRBD2	TRBJ2-3	TRBV6-6	few	TGTGCCAGCAGTCTTCGCGGGAGAGGAGATACGCAGTATTTT	CASSLRGRGDTQYF
13	.	TRBJ1-1	TRBV5-4	.	TGTGCCAGCAGTGGGGGGGCTAAGGCTGAAGCTTTCTTT	CASSGGAKAEAFF
14	TRBD1	TRBJ1-5	TRBV6-1	.	TGTGCCAGCAGTGGAATACAGGGGAATCAGCCCCAGCATTTT	CASSGIQGNQPQHF
14	TRBD2	TRBJ2-3	TRBV5-1	.	TGCGCCAGCTCCATTAGCGGGAGGGAAGATACGCAGTATTTT	CASSISGREDTQYF
14	.	TRBJ2-7	TRBV28	.	TGTGCCAGCAGTATCCCCGGGAAACCCTACGAGCAGTACTTC	CASSIPGKPYEQYF
16	.	TRBJ2-2	TRBV6-5	few	TGTGCCAGCAGTTACTCGAAAGTCAGGCTGGCCGGGGAGCTGTTTTTT	CASSYSKVRLAGELFF
18	TRBD1	TRBJ1-1	TRBV19	.	TGTGCCAGTAGTCGGGACGGGGACAGGGGGCACATGAACACTGAAGCTTTCTTT	CASSRDGDRGHMNTEAFF
14	TRBD2	TRBJ2-7	TRBV30	.	TGTGCCTGGAGTCCGGGACTAGCGGGGTACGAGCAGTACTTC	CAWSPGLAGYEQYF
15	TRBD2	TRBJ2-7	TRBV7-8	once	TGTGCCAGCAGCCCCCCGACTAGCGGGCGTAGCGAGCAGTACTTC	CASSPPTSGRSEQYF
14	.	TRBJ1-2	TRBV6-5	.	TGTGCCAGCAGTCTAGCTCCGGGGTGGGATGGCTACACCTTC	CASSLAPGWDGYTF
16	.	TRBJ2-1	TRBV4-1	.	TGCGCCAGCAGCCTTCAGGTTACGAGTCTATACAATGAGCAGTTCTTC	CASSLQVTSLYNEQFF
12	TRBD2	TRBJ2-2	TRBV6-5	.	TGTGCCAGCAGTCTAGCGGTAGGGGAGCTGTTTTTT	CASSLAVGELFF
14	TRBD2	TRBJ2-2	TRBV2	.	TGTGCCAGCAATCCCAGCGGGACGGGCGGGGAGCTGTTTTTT	CASNPSGTGGELFF
12	TRBD1	TRBJ1-2	TRBV5-1	.	TGCGCCAGCGCGGGACAGGGGTATGGCTACACCTTC	CASAGQGYGYTF
13	.	TRBJ2-7	TRBV30	once	TGTGCCTGGAGTGTACCAGGGCCGTACGAGCAGTACTTC	CAWSVPGPYEQYF
15	TRBD2	TRBJ2-7	TRBV7-9	.	TGTGCCAGCAGCTCCATAGCGGGGTCCTCCTACGAGCAGTACTTC	CASSSIAGSSYEQYF